This is a list of T cell receptor beta chains from one sample in a study of CD8 T cells in ankylosing spondylitis. TCRdb redid the calling of the 5' RACE reads with MiXCR, one entry per CDR3 protein. The sample includes about 42,000 distinct CDR3 sequences, under 5% of them seen just once. Sequences were obtained from blood, either unsorted or a sorted T cell fraction (not recorded which). The receptor set was obtained from a female donor with ankylosing spondylitis or in good health (not recorded which). Both conserved end residues are part of each CDR3. Fields, in order: clone size, J gene, V gene, D gene, CDR3 protein, CDR3 DNA. The D gene is left open where the match is weak. The listing skips clone size in some rows; elsewhere it reads once, few, many or a size class.

many TRBJ2-3 TRBV9 . CASSANPSTDTQYF TGTGCCAGCAGCGCCAACCCGAGCACAGATACGCAGTATTTT
many TRBJ1-2 TRBV9 . CASSVYPGNYGYTF TGTGCCAGCAGCGTATACCCAGGGAACTATGGCTACACCTTC
many TRBJ2-5 TRBV9 . CASSGPGGETQYF TGTGCCAGCAGCGGGCCGGGTGGAGAGACCCAGTACTTC
. TRBJ2-1 TRBV9 . CASSPFRTAVEQFF TGTGCCAGCAGCCCGTTCCGGACAGCTGTTGAGCAGTTCTTC
many TRBJ1-2 TRBV9 . CASSGRGGSNYGYTF TGTGCCAGCAGCGGTCGAGGGGGTTCTAACTATGGCTACACCTTC
medium-sized TRBJ1-3 TRBV9 TRBD1 CASSVTGLLSGNTIYF TGTGCCAGCAGCGTGACAGGGCTCCTCTCTGGAAACACCATATATTTT
many TRBJ2-1 TRBV9 . CASSVVGLGEQFF TGTGCCAGCAGCGTAGTCGGGTTGGGAGAGCAGTTCTTC
many TRBJ1-2 TRBV9 . CASSQGGQDRGYGYTF TGTGCCAGCAGCCAAGGGGGGCAGGACCGCGGCTATGGCTACACCTTC
many TRBJ1-1 TRBV9 . CASSVGVEANTEAFF TGTGCCAGCAGCGTAGGTGTGGAGGCGAACACTGAAGCTTTCTTT
many TRBJ1-2 TRBV9 . CASSAIGARYGYTF TGTGCCAGCAGCGCCATTGGGGCGCGGTATGGCTACACCTTC
many TRBJ2-7 TRBV9 . CASSVDIPGTLSSYEQYF TGTGCCAGCAGCGTAGATATACCCGGGACGTTGAGCTCCTACGAGCAGTACTTC
medium-sized TRBJ1-6 TRBV9 TRBD1 CASSQDRGRSPLHF TGTGCCAGCAGCCAGGACAGGGGGAGGTCACCCCTCCACTTT
many TRBJ1-4 TRBV9 TRBD1 CASSPVAGQGSEKLFF TGTGCCAGCAGCCCAGTGGCGGGACAGGGCAGTGAAAAACTGTTTTTT
. TRBJ1-4 TRBV9 . CASSPGRVLEKLFF TGTGCCAGCAGCCCGGGAAGGGTTCTCGAAAAACTGTTTTTT
many TRBJ2-1 TRBV9 TRBD2 CASSVGVAGGTDNEQFF TGTGCCAGCAGCGTAGGGGTAGCGGGGGGTACCGACAATGAGCAGTTCTTC
many TRBJ1-2 TRBV9 . CASSDRLDRYSGYTF TGTGCCAGCAGCGACCGACTCGACAGATACTCTGGCTACACCTTC
many TRBJ1-1 TRBV9 . CASSARTDQAEAFF TGTGCCAGCAGCGCGCGGACCGACCAAGCTGAAGCTTTCTTT
many TRBJ2-1 TRBV9 . CASSVVIGSEQFF TGTGCCAGCAGCGTAGTGATAGGGTCTGAGCAGTTCTTC
few TRBJ1-2 TRBV9 . CASRQESYGYTF TGTGCCAGCAGGCAGGAATCCTATGGCTACACCTTC
many TRBJ1-6 TRBV9 . CASSGDSLGENLHF TGTGCCAGCAGCGGAGACAGTCTCGGAGAGAACCTCCACTTT
many TRBJ2-3 TRBV9 . CASSVQSSEDTQYF TGTGCCAGCAGCGTACAAAGTTCGGAAGATACGCAGTATTTT
medium-sized TRBJ1-6 TRBV9 . CASSVAVGEAYNSPLHF TGTGCCAGCAGCGTAGCCGTAGGGGAAGCCTATAATTCACCCCTCCACTTT
many TRBJ2-3 TRBV9 TRBD2 CASSPTSGALPGDTQYF TGTGCCAGCAGCCCGACTAGCGGGGCCCTCCCAGGTGATACGCAGTATTTT
many TRBJ2-5 TRBV9 . CASSGGGETQYF TGTGCCAGCAGCGGTGGAGGGGAGACCCAGTACTTC
many TRBJ1-2 TRBV9 TRBD1 CASSPRQGAYGYTF TGTGCCAGCAGCCCCCGACAGGGAGCCTATGGCTACACCTTC
many TRBJ1-2 TRBV9 . CASSEKTLPGGYTF TGTGCCAGCAGCGAGAAGACTCTCCCAGGGGGCTACACCTTC
many TRBJ2-5 TRBV9 TRBD2 CASSAQWGGKYQETQYF TGTGCCAGCAGCGCCCAGTGGGGAGGGAAGTACCAAGAGACCCAGTACTTC
many TRBJ2-2 TRBV9 . CASSVAQTYTGELFF TGTGCCAGCAGCGTGGCGCAGACTTACACCGGGGAGCTGTTTTTT
many TRBJ2-1 TRBV9 . CASSVSQGLPNNEQFF TGTGCCAGCAGCGTCTCACAGGGTCTACCAAACAATGAGCAGTTCTTC
many TRBJ2-5 TRBV9 . CASSTPGGETQYF TGTGCCAGCAGCACCCCGGGTGGGGAGACCCAGTACTTC
many TRBJ1-3 TRBV9 TRBD1 CASSVTQGADSGNTIYF TGTGCCAGCAGCGTTACACAGGGGGCAGACTCTGGAAACACCATATATTTT
few TRBJ1-4 TRBV9 . CASSPRPGLDNEKLFF TGTGCCAGCAGCCCTAGACCAGGGCTTGATAATGAAAAACTGTTTTTT
many TRBJ1-2 TRBV9 . CASSEDGHYGYTF TGTGCCAGCAGCGAGGACGGCCACTATGGCTACACCTTC
medium-sized TRBJ2-2 TRBV9 . CASSAMDGTGELFF TGTGCCAGCAGCGCCATGGACGGAACCGGGGAGCTGTTTTTT
many TRBJ1-3 TRBV9 TRBD1 CASSPGQGFFAGNTIYF TGTGCCAGCAGTCCGGGACAGGGTTTTTTTGCTGGAAACACCATATATTTT
. TRBJ2-5 TRBV9 TRBD2 CASSVEASGHGTQYF TGTGCCAGCAGCGTAGAGGCTAGCGGACATGGGACCCAGTACTTC
many TRBJ2-4 TRBV9 . CASSGDSAGHLKNIQYF TGTGCCAGCAGCGGAGATAGCGCGGGACACCTCAAAAACATTCAGTACTTC
many TRBJ2-1 TRBV9 TRBD1 CASSVLSGTVSYNEQFF TGTGCCAGCAGCGTATTATCCGGGACAGTCTCCTACAATGAGCAGTTCTTC
many TRBJ2-7 TRBV9 . CASSVGQGGWSDEQYF TGTGCCAGCAGCGTAGGCCAGGGAGGTTGGTCTGACGAGCAGTACTTC
many TRBJ1-3 TRBV9 . CASSPFQGARNTIYF TGTGCCAGCAGCCCCTTTCAGGGAGCTCGAAACACCATATATTTT
many TRBJ2-2 TRBV9 TRBD1 CASSPPPGQPNTGELFF TGTGCCAGCAGCCCGCCCCCGGGACAGCCGAACACCGGGGAGCTGTTTTTT
many TRBJ1-5 TRBV9 . CASSVGYENQPQHF TGTGCCAGCAGCGTAGGTTATGAAAATCAGCCCCAGCATTTT
many TRBJ2-2 TRBV9 TRBD1 CASSPGQGALSGELFF TGTGCCAGCAGCCCGGGACAGGGGGCGCTTTCCGGGGAGCTGTTTTTT
many TRBJ2-2 TRBV9 . CASSSRASRTGELFF TGTGCCAGCAGTAGCCGGGCCTCGAGGACCGGGGAGCTGTTTTTT
many TRBJ1-2 TRBV24-1 . CAVNYRDIGPISDYGYTF TGTGCCGTAAATTACCGGGACATCGGCCCTATATCCGACTATGGCTACACCTTC
medium-sized TRBJ1-6 TRBV9 . CASSEDSYNSPLHF TGTGCCAGCAGCGAAGATTCCTATAATTCACCCCTCCACTTT
many TRBJ1-6 TRBV9 TRBD1 CASSRRMTGGNNSPLHF TGTGCCAGCAGCCGCCGCATGACAGGGGGAAATAATTCACCCCTCCACTTT
many TRBJ1-2 TRBV9 TRBD1 CASSFRDSPTGSGYTF TGTGCCAGCAGCTTCCGGGACAGCCCTACAGGGTCTGGCTACACCTTC
many TRBJ1-2 TRBV9 . CASSVGGGGPNYGYTF TGTGCCAGCAGCGTAGGTGGGGGGGGACCAAACTATGGCTACACCTTC
many TRBJ2-2 TRBV9 . CASSVRGHTGELFF TGTGCCAGCAGCGTAAGGGGCCACACCGGGGAGCTGTTTTTT
many TRBJ1-2 TRBV9 TRBD1 CASSVGSTGDGYTF TGTGCCAGCAGCGTAGGGTCGACAGGGGATGGCTACACCTTC
many TRBJ2-1 TRBV9 . CASSVDVLREQFF TGTGCCAGCAGCGTAGATGTTTTGCGTGAGCAGTTCTTC
many TRBJ2-5 TRBV9 TRBD2 CASSSYLAGAETQYF TGTGCCAGCAGCTCCTACCTAGCGGGGGCAGAGACCCAGTACTTC
medium-sized TRBJ1-1 TRBV9 TRBD1 CASSTLRDSPNTEAFF TGTGCCAGCAGCACCCTCCGGGACAGCCCGAACACTGAAGCTTTCTTT
many TRBJ2-1 TRBV9 . CASSAALGNEQFF TGTGCCAGCAGCGCCGCACTAGGGAATGAGCAGTTCTTC
many TRBJ2-7 TRBV9 . CASSVDSAYEQYF TGTGCCAGCAGCGTGGACAGCGCCTACGAGCAGTACTTC
many TRBJ2-2 TRBV9 TRBD2 CASSVEAGLGTGELFF TGTGCCAGCAGCGTAGAAGCGGGACTCGGGACCGGGGAGCTGTTTTTT
. TRBJ1-2 TRBV9 . CASSAEQGSGYTF TGTGCCAGCAGCGCCGAGCAGGGATCTGGCTACACCTTC
many TRBJ2-5 TRBV9 . CASSDFRGAIETQYF TGTGCCAGCAGCGACTTTAGGGGGGCCATCGAGACCCAGTACTTC